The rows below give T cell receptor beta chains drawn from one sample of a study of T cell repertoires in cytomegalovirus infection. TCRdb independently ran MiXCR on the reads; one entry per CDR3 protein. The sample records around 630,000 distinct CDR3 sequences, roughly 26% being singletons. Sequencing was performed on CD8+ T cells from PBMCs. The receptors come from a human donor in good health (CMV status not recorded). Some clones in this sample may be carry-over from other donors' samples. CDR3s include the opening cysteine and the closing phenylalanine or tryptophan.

CASSEALGKIPEAFF,TRBV6-1,15
CASHLTIDTGELFF,TRBV6-6,14
CATSRVARRLGQPQHF,TRBV15,16
CASSYSYGLADTGELFF,TRBV6-5,17
CAISDPRGGPGDTQYF,TRBV10-3,16
CASSQTSGEFYYNEQFF,TRBV6-5,17
CSAPLGGDQPQHF,TRBV20-1,13
CASRRDSNSYNEQFF,TRBV7-9,15
CASSFGGPSRVDLGNQPQHF,TRBV5-6,20
CSALTRRDTQYF,TRBV20-1,12
CAISEGREDEETQYF,TRBV10-3,15
CASSPLGQSYNEQFF,TRBV28,15
CASSPFIGTGYEQYF,TRBV7-2,15
CASSYSGVTGYGYTF,TRBV6-2/TRBV6-3,15
CSVEGIRDHEDRAFYGYTF,TRBV29-1,19
CSAGDSYNEQFF,TRBV20-1,12
CASSPEGYTEAFF,TRBV6-5,13
CASSRLGGGTEAFF,TRBV4-3,14
CASSPDGYQETQYF,TRBV6-5,14
CASSFSSGNTGELFF,TRBV7-2,15
CASSSQGASLLSSNTGELFF,TRBV6-6,20
CSVSVGITYEQYF,TRBV29-1,13
CASRPRDSLMAENIQYF,TRBV2,17